This T cell receptor (beta chain) was retrieved from a study of T-cell reconstitution after alpha-beta-depleted transplantation in children (dated by TCRdb to the mid-2010s). Regarding the complete study: The study quantitatively tracked T-cell immune reconstitution after TCRalphabeta/CD19-depleted allogeneic hematopoietic cell transplantation in children using TCR repertoire profiling.

Reading the label with the study, this specimen's treatment or condition is: allogeneic hematopoietic cell transplantation with graft depleted of TCRalphabeta T cells and CD19 B cells. Transplant recipients were children who received TCRalphabeta/CD19-depleted allogeneic hematopoietic cell grafts. Overall study outcomes, separate from this receptor: In some patients, the high TCRbeta diversity seen at day 60 was put down to recipient T cells and intrathymic progenitors that had survived conditioning. Over subsequent months, a decline in hyperexpanded clone frequencies was noted, and after one year, T-cell counts and TCRbeta diversity were mostly ascribed to newly produced T cells. The apparently early recovery of alphabetaT-cell counts about two months after transplant reportedly depended on only several hundred rapidly expanded clones that came from non-depleted graft cells.

The method was PCR. The sample was run on an Illumina HiSeq 2500. TCR library preparation used molecular barcoding, with unique molecular identifiers applied to normalize quantification of the TCRbeta repertoire. The public reads were quality trimmed at Q25 with fastp and then assembled into clones with MiXCR by TCRdb, keeping productive beta chains. Each CDR3 protein gets just one entry, which takes the most common genes and DNA from the rows behind it. A total of 540,000 or so distinct CDR3 sequences appear in this sample, 23% of them only once. Clones ranked in the top ten supply around an eighth of the sample. Trimming removed 11 bases from V and 1 base from J; the gene matches leave 15 bases unexplained. As encoded in the germline V gene, CDR1 is SNHLY while CDR2 is FYNNEI. Including cysteine and phenylalanine, the CDR3 has 17 amino acids. The DNA shown is the 51-base CDR3, in frame from base 1.

A word on this clonotype: Its antigen is unknown. Within one base of it there is no much larger clone, and no base qualities were kept.

The receptor was isolated from a boy in the first two years of life who had a stem cell transplant for acute myeloid leukemia, so the T cells may come from the graft donor. This specimen was PBMCs, mostly from graft donor cells, taken 360 days after TCRalphabeta/CD19-depleted stem cell transplant. The sequence is built from TRBV2 and TRBJ2-1; 9 central bases correspond to TRBD1. The sequenced DNA is TGTGCCTGCTCCTTTAACAGGGGGCGGGGGTCCTACAATGAGCAGTTCTTC. This codes for CACSFNRGRGSYNEQFF. The CDR3, completed at both ends by the reference TRBV2 and TRBJ2-1 genes, gives the full variable domain EPEVTQTPSHQVTQMGQEVILRCVPISNHLYFYWYRQILGQKVEFLVSFYNNEISEKSEIFDDQFSVERPDGSNFTLKIRSTKLEDSAMYFCACSFNRGRGSYNEQFFGPGTRLTVL.